These 13 T cell receptor beta chains came from one sample sequenced in a study of chronic HIV infection and antiretroviral therapy (dated by TCRdb to 2014 to 2015). Libraries were prepared through 5' RACE. TCRdb records Illumina MiSeq as the sequencer. TCRdb reran the public reads through fastp at Q25 and MiXCR, keeping productive beta chains. Entries are consolidated by CDR3 protein sequence, retaining the most common genes and DNA. Within this sample are over 40,000 distinct CDR3 sequences, with 15% to 20% of them counted one time only. The ten top clones hold approximately 2.8% of the sample. The sequencing input was peripheral blood. Receptors originate from an adult who had HIV and had not received antiretroviral therapy, or was an uninfected healthy control (not recorded which).

The chain has TRBV12-3 or TRBV12-4 and TRBJ1-5; 8 bases fit TRBD1. The V and J ends lost 6 bases and 6 bases, in that order; junction bases with no gene match: 13. The CDR3 has 16 residues. Written as DNA, the CDR3 is TGTGCCAGCAGCTCCCGGGCAGGGGGCGTGGGTCAGCCCCAGCATTTT. Amino acid sequence: CASSSRAGGVGQPQHF.

The chain has TRBV28 and TRBJ2-7, with 13 bases identical to TRBD2. The trim removed 6 bases at V and 2 bases at J, leaving 7 bases unmatched. This CDR3 has 16 amino acids. CDR1 is MDHEN and CDR2 is SYDVKM in the germline V gene. CDR3 coding DNA: TGTGCCAGCAGCTACGGACTAGCGGGAGCCCCCTACGAGCAGTACTTC. Encoded protein: CASSYGLAGAPYEQYF.

This clonotype was picked up a small number of times. This sequence joins TRBV29-1 and TRBJ2-1; 8 bases align to TRBD2. Germline trimming cut 6 bases from V and 6 bases from J; bases unmatched to any gene: 10. This CDR3 comprises 14 residues. Germline CDR1 SQVTM, CDR2 ANQGSEA. The CDR3 DNA reads TGCAGCGTGCCACCCGGGACTAGAACCAATGAGCAGTTCTTC. It translates to CSVPPGTRTNEQFF.

In this sample, this clonotype turned up a few times. The chain joins TRBV3-1 to TRBJ2-7; D could derive from TRBD1 or TRBD2 (5 bases each). CDR3 size: 12 residues. Deletions cut 7 bases from V and 8 bases from J, with 15 bases between. The germline gives CDR1 LGHDT, CDR2 YNNKEL (reference sequence). The CDR3 loop is CASKPRQGQQYF. CDR3 sequence (DNA): TGTGCCAGCAAGCCAAGGCAGGGACAGCAGTACTTC.

This clonotype came up a few times. The genes are TRBV9 and TRBJ2-1; 12 nucleotides match TRBD2. Per germline, CDR1 SGDLS and CDR2 YYNGEE. The CDR3 is 16 residues long. The J segment lost 5 bases and the V segment lost 4 bases, leaving 7 bases of the junction unmatched. The CDR3 nucleotides are TGTGCCAGCAGCTCCCGGACTAGCGGGAAAGACAATGAGCAGTTCTTC. It is translated as CASSSRTSGKDNEQFF. Using reference TRBV9 and TRBJ2-1 for the parts outside the CDR3, the full variable domain is DSGVTQTPKHLITATGQRVTLRCSPRSGDLSVYWYQQSLDQGLQFLIQYYNGEERAKGNILERFSAQQFPDLHSELNLSSLELGDSALYFCASSSRTSGKDNEQFFGPGTRLTVL.

The chain uses TRBV10-2 and TRBJ2-7; possibly TRBD2 for D (6 bases). The CDR3 totals 14 residues. Trimming took 7 bases from V and 2 from J, leaving 15 bases between them. CDR1 and CDR2 (germline): WSHSY, SAAADI. Written as DNA, the CDR3 is TGCGCCAGCATGAGCGGAGGGAACCCCTACGAGCAGTACTTC. It translates to CASMSGGNPYEQYF.

The table lists this clonotype with a few counts. The rearrangement uses TRBV7-6 and TRBJ2-7; TRBD1 aligns across 7 bases. CDR1 is SGHVS, CDR2 FNYEAQ, per germline. The CDR3 sequence is 14 residues long. J gave up 6 bases and V 1 base, and 6 bases lay outside the gene matches. DNA for the CDR3: TGTGCCAGCAGCTTAGGACAGGGTGGCGGCGAGCAGTACTTC. Protein: CASSLGQGGGEQYF.

DNA for the CDR3: TGTGCCAGCAGCCAAGACAGGGAACCCATTATAGGCCAGTTCTTC. As protein: CASSQDREPIIGQFF. The rearrangement links TRBV7-6 to TRBJ2-1; 7 bases map to TRBD1. Germline lookup yields CDR1 SGHVS and CDR2 FNYEAQ. The CDR3 runs to 15 residues. Trimming cost V 5 bases and J 13 bases; bases outside gene matches: 17.

A few counts support this clonotype. This chain joins TRBV29-1 and TRBJ2-6; D might be TRBD2 (5 bases). The germline V gene encodes CDR1 SQVTM and CDR2 ANQGSEA. This CDR3 is 15 amino acids long. V lost 5 bases and J 2 bases, leaving 13 bases between the germline ends. CDR3 residues: CSVSGSGTGANVLTF. The CDR3 DNA reads TGCAGCGTTAGCGGAAGTGGGACTGGGGCCAACGTCCTGACTTTC. The whole variable domain, filled in from reference TRBV29-1 and TRBJ2-6, reads SAVISQKPSRDICQRGTSLTIQCQVDSQVTMMFWYRQQPGQSLTLIATANQGSEATYESGFVIDKFPISRPNLTFSTLTVSNMSPEDSSIYLCSVSGSGTGANVLTFGAGSRLTVL.

This clonotype was found a few times. The chain joins TRBV29-1 to TRBJ2-7; weak D call: TRBD1 (6 bases). The CDR3 has 12 residues. Germline CDR1 and CDR2: SQVTM and ANQGSEA. Trimming stripped 3 bases from V and 4 bases from J, with 10 bases between. The CDR3 nucleotides are TGCAGCGTTGAGTCCAGGGGATACGAGCAGTACTTC. Its translation: CSVESRGYEQYF.

The table lists this clonotype with a few counts. The rearrangement joins TRBV20-1 to TRBJ1-1, with 7 nucleotides matching TRBD1. The CDR3 extends over 15 amino acids. Trimming cost V 2 bases and J 0 bases; bases outside gene matches: 6. The germline CDR1 and CDR2 sequences are DFQATT and SNEGSKA (reference sequence). The CDR3 nucleotides read TGCAGTGCTAGATCGAAGGGACAGATGAACACTGAAGCTTTCTTT. This gives the protein CSARSKGQMNTEAFF.

This clonotype was found a few times. J is TRBJ1-4 and V is TRBV7-9; D remains unclear. The V end lost 3 bases, the J end lost 4 bases, and 12 bases lay between the germline ends. In germline, CDR1 is SEHNR, CDR2 FQNEAQ (reference sequence). This CDR3 region has 15 residues. The CDR3 DNA reads as TGTGCCAGCAGCTTGGATCCATTAAGTAATGAAAAACTGTTTTTT. Residues: CASSLDPLSNEKLFF.

This clonotype turned up a few times. CDR3 coding DNA: TGTGCCAGCAGTTCCCCGACAGGGCTGAGCAATCAGCCCCAGCATTTT. It yields the protein CASSSPTGLSNQPQHF. V and J are TRBV28 and TRBJ1-5; 7 bases match TRBD1. The CDR3 spans 16 residues. V was clipped by 4 bases and J by 1 base; unmatched bases: 7. In germline, CDR1 is MDHEN, CDR2 SYDVKM. Based on the CDR3 plus reference TRBV28 and TRBJ1-5, the full variable domain is DVKVTQSSRYLVKRTGEKVFLECVQDMDHENMFWYRQDPGLGLRLIYFSYDVKMKEKGDIPEGYSVSREKKERFSLILESASTNQTSMYLCASSSPTGLSNQPQHFGDGTRLSIL.